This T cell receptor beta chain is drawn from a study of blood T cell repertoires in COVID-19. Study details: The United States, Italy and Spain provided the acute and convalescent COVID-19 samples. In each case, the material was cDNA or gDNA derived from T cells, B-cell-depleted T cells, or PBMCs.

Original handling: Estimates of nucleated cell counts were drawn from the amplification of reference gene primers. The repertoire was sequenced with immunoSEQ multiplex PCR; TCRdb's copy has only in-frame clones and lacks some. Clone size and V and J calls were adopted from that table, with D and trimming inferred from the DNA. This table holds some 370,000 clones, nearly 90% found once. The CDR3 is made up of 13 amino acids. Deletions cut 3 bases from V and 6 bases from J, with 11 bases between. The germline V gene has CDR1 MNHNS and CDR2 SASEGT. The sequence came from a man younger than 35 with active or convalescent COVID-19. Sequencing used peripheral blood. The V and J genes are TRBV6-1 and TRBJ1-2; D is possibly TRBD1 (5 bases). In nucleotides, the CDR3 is TGTGCCAGCAGTGAGCGAGACAGCGATGGCTACACCTTC. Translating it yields CASSERDSDGYTF.